Below, 20 T cell receptor beta chains from the same sample are listed, as sequenced in a study of CD8+ T cells in alopecia areata. RNA extraction was followed by reverse transcription into cDNA, which acted as the sequencing template. The repertoire was sequenced with immunoSEQ multiplex PCR; TCRdb's copy has only in-frame clones and lacks some. The sample lists around 100,000 clones; about 71% were seen once. This sample's treatment: oral pan-JAK inhibitor, 5-10 mg twice daily. The sequencing used CD8+ T cells sorted from blood, collected at week 44, from a patient treated with tofacitinib. These TCRs come from a human donor with alopecia areata.

This sequence joins TRBV4-3 and TRBJ2-6, with 7 bases aligning to TRBD1. This CDR3 is built from 15 residues. Germline V CDR1 and CDR2: LGHNA, YSLEER. V shed 4 bases and J 2 bases; nucleotides not matched to a gene: 2. In DNA, the CDR3 is TGCGCCAGCAGCCGCGACAGGGCTGGGGCCAACGTCCTGACTTTC. It codes for CASSRDRAGANVLTF.

V and J are TRBV11-2 and TRBJ2-1; 10 bases are shared with TRBD2. Germline-derived CDR1 and CDR2 are SGHAT and FQNNGV. Trimming removed 5 bases from V and 7 bases from J; junction bases left unmatched: 8. This CDR3 is 15 amino acids long. CDR3 region: CASSRSGGALNEQFF. The CDR3 DNA sequence: TGTGCCAGCAGCCGGAGCGGGGGGGCTTTAAATGAGCAGTTCTTC.

The chain joins TRBV19 to TRBJ2-7, with unresolved D. Trimming pared 6 bases from V and 2 bases from J, leaving 23 bases between. This CDR3 contains 17 residues. Per germline, CDR1 LNHDA and CDR2 SQIVND (reference sequence). CDR3 DNA sequence: TGTGCCAGTAGGAACAATGAAAGAACGGCCCCAACCTACGAGCAGTACTTC. Amino acids: CASRNNERTAPTYEQYF.

V gene TRBV9 combines with J gene TRBJ2-3; no definite D call. The germline gives CDR1 SGDLS, CDR2 YYNGEE. V was shortened by 4 bases and J by 3 bases, with 12 bases between the two germline ends. CDR3 length equals 14 residues. Here the CDR3 DNA reads TGTGCCAGCAGCCCTAGTGGGAAAACAGATACGCAGTATTTT. It specifies CASSPSGKTDTQYF. Supplemented by reference TRBV9 and TRBJ2-3, the full variable domain reads DSGVTQTPKHLITATGQRVTLRCSPRSGDLSVYWYQQSLDQGLQFLIQYYNGEERAKGNILERFSAQQFPDLHSELNLSSLELGDSALYFCASSPSGKTDTQYFGPGTRLTVL.

This clone has at least ten counts. The genes are TRBV12-5 and TRBJ2-7; D might be TRBD1 (5 bases). V was trimmed by 1 base and J by 1 base, leaving 5 bases between them. Looked up from germline, CDR1 is LGHNT and CDR2 is FRNRAP. The CDR3 length is 13 residues. CDR3 nucleotides: TGTGCTAGTGGTTTGGGACAGTCCTACGAGCAGTACTTC. Residues: CASGLGQSYEQYF.

The J gene is TRBJ1-5, the V gene TRBV19, with D possibly matching TRBD1 (5 bases). Germline V gene data show CDR1 as LNHDA and CDR2 as SQIVND (reference sequence). CDR3 length equals 16 residues. Trimming left V 5 bases short and J 3 bases short, with 17 bases between. Here the CDR3 DNA reads TGTGCCAGTAGTCCCCTCCAGGGAGACCTCAATCAGCCCCAGCATTTT. This translates into CASSPLQGDLNQPQHF.

J is TRBJ2-5 and V is TRBV7-6; the match to TRBD2 covers 8 bases. CDR3 length: 17 amino acids. Germline CDR1 reads SGHVS; CDR2 reads FNYEAQ. Trimming at V came to 2 bases and at J to 5 bases, leaving 13 bases not matched to a gene. As DNA, the CDR3 is TGTGCCAGCAGCTTACGTTCCGGGGGGGCCGTTCAGGAGACCCAGTACTTC. Translation: CASSLRSGGAVQETQYF.

This clone was recorded a few times. V and J are TRBV9 and TRBJ1-1; the D gene is possibly TRBD1 (6 bases). There are 15 residues in the CDR3. V lost 2 bases to trimming and J lost 3 bases, with 14 bases between them. The germline V gene has CDR1 SGDLS and CDR2 YYNGEE. The CDR3 here is CASSVSRGKYTEAFF. The DNA of the CDR3 is TGTGCCAGCAGCGTTAGTAGGGGGAAGTACACTGAAGCTTTCTTT.

V and J are TRBV6-5 and TRBJ2-7; 8 bases fit TRBD2. The CDR3 spans 15 residues. V was clipped by 7 bases and J by 0 bases; unmatched bases: 8. CDR1 is MNHEY, CDR2 SVGAGI, per germline. CDR3 sequence: CASNVGGENSYEQYF. CDR3 in DNA: TGTGCCAGCAACGTCGGGGGGGAAAACTCCTACGAGCAGTACTTC.

V is TRBV15 and J is TRBJ1-4; 10 bases fit TRBD1. V gave up 4 bases and J gave up 5 bases; unmatched junction bases: 7. The CDR3 sequence is 16 residues long. Germline V lookup: CDR1 LNHNV, CDR2 YYDKDF (reference sequence). In DNA, the CDR3 is TGTGCCACCAGCAATGATCCGGGACAGGGGAATGAAAAACTGTTTTTT. It is translated as CATSNDPGQGNEKLFF. Together with reference TRBV15 and TRBJ1-4, the CDR3 gives the full variable domain: DAMVIQNPRYQVTQFGKPVTLSCSQTLNHNVMYWYQQKSSQAPKLLFHYYDKDFNNEADTPDNFQSRRPNTSFCFLDIRSPGLGDTAMYLCATSNDPGQGNEKLFFGSGTQLSVL.

The chain employs TRBV7-9 and TRBJ2-3; a weak D match, TRBD2 (6 bases). The CDR3 runs 16 residues. The germline V gene encodes CDR1 SEHNR and CDR2 FQNEAQ (reference sequence). V lost 0 bases to trimming and J lost 0 bases, with 10 bases between them. The CDR3 DNA follows: TGTGCCAGCAGCTTAGCGGGGGGACCGAGCACAGATACGCAGTATTTT. This codes for CASSLAGGPSTDTQYF.

This clone showed up just a few times. The chain uses TRBV13 and TRBJ2-7; D may correspond to TRBD1 or TRBD2 (5 bases each). Trimming removed 5 bases at V and 2 bases at J, with 13 bases between. Germline-derived CDR1 and CDR2 are PRHDT and FYEKMQ (reference sequence). CDR3 size: 14 residues. CDR3 amino acids: CASSGRDGPYEQYF. CDR3 sequence (DNA): TGTGCCAGCAGCGGCCGGGACGGACCCTACGAGCAGTACTTC.

The CDR3 sequence is CATSRSGTYNEQFF. The CDR3 nucleotides are TGTGCCACCAGCAGGAGCGGAACATACAATGAGCAGTTCTTC. The rearrangement joins TRBV15 to TRBJ2-1, with D perhaps TRBD2 (5 bases). Trimming took off 3 bases at V and 4 bases at J, with 10 bases between the two ends. The length of the CDR3 is 14 residues. Germline lookup yields CDR1 LNHNV and CDR2 YYDKDF (reference sequence).

The J gene is TRBJ2-5, the V gene TRBV7-8; D may be TRBD2 (6 bases). This CDR3 region has 15 residues. Trimming shortened V by 0 bases and J by 7 bases, and 15 bases separated the two germline ends. The germline gives CDR1 SGHVS, CDR2 FQNEAQ. This CDR3 is CASSLAEEGLVTQYF. CDR3 in DNA: TGTGCCAGCAGCTTAGCGGAGGAGGGTTTAGTGACCCAGTACTTC.

The rearrangement joins TRBV9 to TRBJ1-2; possibly TRBD1 for D (5 bases). Germline assignment: CDR1 SGDLS and CDR2 YYNGEE. The length of the CDR3 is 17 residues. Trimming took 3 bases from V and 3 from J, leaving 21 bases between them. CDR3 residues: CASSAPSDTKTDYGYTF. The CDR3 DNA follows: TGTGCCAGCAGCGCGCCTTCGGACACTAAGACGGACTATGGCTACACCTTC.

This clone appeared a few times. V is TRBV7-3 and J is TRBJ1-6; D not resolved. CDR1 SGHTA and CDR2 FQGTGA come from the germline V gene. CDR3 length: 17 residues. V was shortened by 5 bases and J by 14 bases, with 28 bases between the two germline ends. The CDR3 region has the DNA TGTGCCAGCAGCCCCTCCACTGCAGGCCCAGAAGAATGGTCCCTCCACTTT. It encodes CASSPSTAGPEEWSLHF.

The chain has TRBV27 and TRBJ2-5; possibly TRBD1 for D (6 bases). Germline V lookup: CDR1 MNHEY, CDR2 SMNVEV (reference sequence). V lost 2 bases to trimming and J lost 5 bases, with 12 bases between them. The CDR3 sequence is 14 residues long. The CDR3 spells CASSLTGTAETQYF. The DNA of the CDR3 is TGTGCCAGCAGTTTAACAGGGACCGCGGAGACCCAGTACTTC.

The V call is TRBV25-1, the J call TRBJ1-2, with TRBD1 as a possible D gene (6 bases). Germline V gene sequence: CDR1 MGHDK, CDR2 SYGVNS. The CDR3 totals 15 residues. Trimming stripped 3 bases from V and 8 bases from J, with 19 bases between. For the CDR3, the DNA is TGTGCCAGCAGTGAGAGTGGGGGCGGGTCTCGGGGCTACACCTTC. The encoded protein is CASSESGGGSRGYTF.

CDR3 residues: CASSYNRTYGYTF. The CDR3 bases are TGTGCCAGCAGCTACAATCGAACCTATGGCTACACCTTC. This sequence joins TRBV7-9 and TRBJ1-2, with D hard to call. Germline CDR1 is SEHNR and CDR2 is FQNEAQ (reference sequence). This CDR3 has 13 residues. Trimming stripped 4 bases from V and 4 bases from J, with 10 bases between.

The gene calls are TRBV6-5 and TRBJ2-3, with 7 positions matching TRBD1. The CDR3 is made up of 14 amino acids. The V gene end was trimmed by 6 bases and the J gene end by 5 bases; junction bases not matched to a gene: 8. Germline CDR1 is MNHEY and CDR2 is SVGAGI. CDR3 DNA: TGTGCCAGCAGAGACAGGGACCCAGGAGATACGCAGTATTTT. It is translated as CASRDRDPGDTQYF.